One sample yielded the 30 T cell receptor beta chains listed below, sequenced in a study of blood T cell repertoires in COVID-19. Method: immunoSEQ multiplex PCR; TCRdb's copy keeps in-frame clones and lacks some. The sample comprises 350,000 to 500,000 clones, roughly 88% of which are singletons, and about 1.5% rests with the top ten. Sequenced input: PBMCs or T cells enriched from blood (not recorded which). The source is a woman aged 18-30 years who had been exposed to COVID-19.

This clone was recorded only once. The rearrangement uses TRBV6-1 and TRBJ1-2; tentatively, D is TRBD1 (5 bases). The germline V and J ends were trimmed by 0 bases and 5 bases, with 16 bases remaining between them. The germline V gene encodes CDR1 MNHNS and CDR2 SASEGT. This CDR3 contains 16 residues. CDR3 sequence reads: CASSEAPGTGGYGYTF. CDR3 sequence (DNA): TGTGCCAGCAGTGAAGCTCCCGGGACTGGGGGGTATGGCTACACCTTC.

The V call is TRBV6-6, the J call TRBJ1-2; TRBD1 might be the D (6 bases). Germline V gene sequence: CDR1 MNHNY, CDR2 SVGAGI (reference sequence). The CDR3 sequence is 15 residues long. V was pared by 6 bases and J by 4 bases, with 18 bases between. CDR3 sequence: CASRGSSRQVYGYTF. CDR3 bases: TGTGCCAGCAGGGGGAGCTCAAGACAGGTCTATGGCTACACCTTC.

V usage is TRBV24-1 and J usage is TRBJ1-2; D is unresolved. In germline, CDR1 is KGHDR, CDR2 SFDVKD. Trimming left V 2 bases short and J 3 bases short, with 9 bases between. This CDR3 has 14 residues. As DNA, the CDR3 is TGTGCCACCAGTGATTCCTCTTATTACTATGGCTACACCTTC. Translated, it gives CATSDSSYYYGYTF.

This chain joins TRBV7-2 and TRBJ2-5; 12 bases line up with TRBD2. The germline CDR1 and CDR2 sequences are SGHTA and FQGNSA. V lost 6 bases and J lost 5; bases outside the gene matches: 4. This CDR3 is 14 amino acids long. The CDR3 protein is CASRLAGGGETQYF. The DNA of the CDR3 is TGTGCCAGCAGGCTAGCGGGAGGGGGGGAGACCCAGTACTTC.

The rearrangement uses TRBV20-1 and TRBJ2-7; D remains unclear. The V gene lost 6 bases and the J gene lost 3 bases, with 9 bases spanning the gap. This CDR3 is built from 11 residues. Germline lookup yields CDR1 DFQATT and CDR2 SNEGSKA (reference sequence). CDR3 residues: CSAPWHYEQYF. CDR3 DNA: TGCAGTGCACCCTGGCACTACGAGCAGTACTTC.

This rearrangement joins TRBV5-1 to TRBJ2-1; TRBD2 matches 7 bases. V shed 1 base and J 5 bases; nucleotides not matched to a gene: 6. Germline V gene data show CDR1 as SGHRS and CDR2 as YFSETQ. CDR3 length equals 15 residues. The CDR3 coding sequence is TGCGCCAGCAGCTTGTTAACTAGCGTAAACAATGAGCAGTTCTTC. Amino acid sequence: CASSLLTSVNNEQFF.

The rearrangement links TRBV15 to TRBJ1-1, with 8 bases lining up with TRBD1. The CDR3 is made up of 18 amino acids. V lost 2 bases and J lost 5; bases outside the gene matches: 16. The germline gives CDR1 LNHNV, CDR2 YYDKDF (reference sequence). DNA of the CDR3: TGTGCCACCAGCAGAACTCTAAGGCGGACAGGGTGGGGAACTGAAGCTTTCTTT. Its protein is CATSRTLRRTGWGTEAFF.

V and J are TRBV11-2 and TRBJ2-5, with 9 bases fitting TRBD2. The CDR3 consists of 13 residues. Germline V gene data show CDR1 as SGHAT and CDR2 as FQNNGV. The V gene end was trimmed by 5 bases and the J gene end by 5 bases; junction bases not matched to a gene: 3. The chain's CDR3 is CASSPGLAETQYF. DNA of the CDR3: TGTGCCAGCAGCCCCGGACTAGCGGAGACCCAGTACTTC.

This clone was detected only once. V gene TRBV7-6 combines with J gene TRBJ2-3; TRBD2 is a possible D gene (6 bases). This CDR3 is built from 17 residues. CDR1 is SGHVS and CDR2 is FNYEAQ in the germline V gene. V was cut by 2 bases and J by 0 bases, with 15 bases left in between. CDR3: CASSLQRLSGSTDTQYF. The DNA of the CDR3 is TGTGCCAGCAGCTTACAAAGATTAAGCGGGAGCACAGATACGCAGTATTTT.

This chain's CDR3 is CASSPPGQNYGYTF. CDR3 sequence (DNA): TGTGCCAGCTCACCACCTGGACAGAACTATGGCTACACCTTC. V usage is TRBV18 and J usage is TRBJ1-2; tentatively, D is TRBD1 (6 bases). V was cut by 0 bases and J by 2 bases, with 7 bases left in between. The CDR3 runs 14 residues. The germline CDR1 and CDR2 sequences are KGHSH and LQKENI.

This chain uses TRBV4-3 with TRBJ1-2, with D uncertain. CDR3 size: 14 residues. Trimming shortened V by 1 base and J by 0 bases, and 6 bases separated the two germline ends. The V gene's germline CDR1 is LGHNA and CDR2 YSLEER. The CDR3 DNA sequence: TGCGCCAGCAGCCAAGGGGCGTCTAACTATGGCTACACCTTC. Encoded protein: CASSQGASNYGYTF.

The V call is TRBV29-1, the J call TRBJ2-5; 7 nucleotides agree with TRBD2. The junction had 5 bases not matched to a gene; V was cut back by 3 bases and J by 4 bases. The germline CDR1 and CDR2 sequences are SQVTM and ANQGSEA. The CDR3 contains 13 residues. Here the CDR3 reads CSVEAGVAETQYF. The CDR3 bases are TGCAGCGTTGAGGCGGGAGTGGCAGAGACCCAGTACTTC.

The chain employs TRBV6-4 and TRBJ2-1; a weak D match, TRBD2 (7 bases). Germline V gives CDR1 MRHNA, CDR2 SNTAGT. V was trimmed by 5 bases and J by 6 bases, leaving 14 bases between them. The CDR3 spans 14 residues. The DNA for the CDR3 is TGTGCCAGCAGTCGTGTGCGGGGGCTCAATGAGCAGTTCTTC. Translated: CASSRVRGLNEQFF.

In its sample, this clone was seen once. V and J are TRBV19 and TRBJ1-1; 11 positions agree with TRBD1. The germline gives CDR1 LNHDA, CDR2 SQIVND (reference sequence). With 3 bases clipped from V and 4 bases from J, the junction kept 4 bases outside the gene matches. The CDR3 runs 15 residues. The CDR3 loop reads CASSIRDRGSTEAFF. CDR3 bases: TGTGCCAGTAGTATCCGGGACAGGGGGAGCACTGAAGCTTTCTTT.

V and J are TRBV14 and TRBJ2-7; 9 bases map to TRBD1. CDR3 length equals 15 residues. J lost 4 bases, V lost 4 bases, and 8 bases had no gene match. Germline V gives CDR1 SGHDN, CDR2 FVKESK. The CDR3 loop reads CASSLQVGQGYEQYF. For the CDR3, the DNA is TGTGCCAGCAGCCTCCAGGTGGGACAGGGATACGAGCAGTACTTC.

V gene TRBV3-1 (or the pseudogene TRBV3-2) combines with J gene TRBJ1-2; TRBD1 agrees at 9 bases. Trimming removed 4 bases from V and 6 bases from J; junction bases left unmatched: 0. Germline lookup yields CDR1 LGHDT and CDR2 YNNKEL (reference sequence). The CDR3 is 12 amino acids. The CDR3 protein is CASSRTGDGYTF. In DNA, the CDR3 is TGTGCCAGCAGCCGGACAGGGGATGGCTACACCTTC.

The chain links TRBV10-2 to TRBJ2-7; 9 bases agree with TRBD2. The trim removed 7 bases at V and 6 bases at J, leaving 13 bases unmatched. CDR1 is WSHSY and CDR2 is SAAADI in the germline V gene. This CDR3 spans 15 amino acids. The CDR3 coding sequence is TGCGCCAGCATGACGATTGCTAGCGGGAACGGCGAGCAGTACTTC. It codes for CASMTIASGNGEQYF.

V usage is TRBV5-1 and J usage is TRBJ1-2, with 9 nucleotides matching TRBD1. The junction had 8 bases not matched to a gene; V was cut back by 4 bases and J by 7 bases. This CDR3 has 14 amino acids. Germline CDR1 and CDR2: SGHRS and YFSETQ. The DNA for the CDR3 is TGCGCCAGCAGCGTGGGACAGGGCGAGGGTGGCTACACCTTC. Translation gives CASSVGQGEGGYTF.

J is TRBJ1-5 and V is TRBV6-2 or TRBV6-3; D not resolved. The V gene's germline CDR1 is MNHEY and CDR2 SVGEGT. The ends were cut back, 5 bases at V and 7 bases at J, with 12 bases in the middle. The CDR3 spans 13 residues. The CDR3 reads CASSLESRQPQHF. CDR3 DNA: TGTGCCAGCAGTCTTGAGTCTAGGCAGCCCCAGCATTTT.

The V and J genes are TRBV5-1 and TRBJ2-5; 9 bases match TRBD2. The CDR3 loop spans 15 amino acids. In germline, CDR1 is SGHRS, CDR2 YFSETQ. With V trimmed by 3 bases and J by 5 bases, 8 bases remained unmatched. The CDR3 here is CASSSRRGGSETQYF. The DNA for the CDR3 is TGCGCCAGCAGCTCGAGGCGGGGGGGTTCTGAGACCCAGTACTTC.

CDR3 nucleotides: TGTGCCAGCAGCTCGCGGGAGAACACTGAAGCTTTCTTT. Encoded protein: CASSSRENTEAFF. The rearrangement uses TRBV7-9 and TRBJ1-1; D gene uncertain. The CDR3 spans 13 residues. V lost 4 bases and J 1 base, leaving 7 bases between the germline ends. Germline V gene data show CDR1 as SEHNR and CDR2 as FQNEAQ (reference sequence).

The chain carries TRBV19 and TRBJ1-5, with D unclear. CDR1 is LNHDA and CDR2 is SQIVND in the germline V gene (reference sequence). The CDR3 extends over 13 amino acids. Trimming cost V 6 bases and J 6 bases, with 12 bases left between them. The CDR3 sequence: CASRSPGVQPQHF. The CDR3 nucleotides read TGTGCCAGTAGGTCGCCGGGAGTTCAGCCCCAGCATTTT.

V and J are TRBV19 and TRBJ2-7, with TRBD2 as a possible D gene (6 bases). Trimming removed 1 base at V and 4 bases at J, with 8 bases between. The CDR3 is 13 amino acids. Per the germline V gene, CDR1 is LNHDA and CDR2 is SQIVND (reference sequence). The CDR3: CASSIVGGYEQYF. The CDR3 region has the DNA TGTGCCAGTAGTATAGTCGGGGGTTACGAGCAGTACTTC.

This rearrangement joins TRBV9 to TRBJ2-5; D might be TRBD2 (6 bases). CDR1 and CDR2 from the germline V gene are SGDLS and YYNGEE. This CDR3 comprises 17 residues. V lost 4 bases and J 1 base, leaving 20 bases between the germline ends. CDR3 region: CASSLAGNSNGQETQYF. CDR3 coding DNA: TGTGCCAGCAGCCTGGCGGGGAATTCGAACGGCCAAGAGACCCAGTACTTC. The whole variable domain, remainder taken from reference TRBV9 and TRBJ2-5, is DSGVTQTPKHLITATGQRVTLRCSPRSGDLSVYWYQQSLDQGLQFLIQYYNGEERAKGNILERFSAQQFPDLHSELNLSSLELGDSALYFCASSLAGNSNGQETQYFGPGTRLLVL.

The chain is built from TRBV13 and TRBJ1-5; D not resolved. Per germline, CDR1 PRHDT and CDR2 FYEKMQ (reference sequence). The V end was cut by 3 bases, the J end by 0 bases, with 18 bases between. CDR3 length: 18 amino acids. CDR3 bases: TGTGCCAGCAGCTTGTCAGTTTTTCGAAGAATTAGCAATCAGCCCCAGCATTTT. Amino acid sequence: CASSLSVFRRISNQPQHF.

The chain joins TRBV7-2 to TRBJ2-3; maybe TRBD2 (6 bases). The CDR3 loop spans 15 amino acids. CDR1 and CDR2 (germline): SGHTA, FQGNSA. The V end was cut by 1 base, the J end by 0 bases, with 8 bases between. This CDR3 reads CASSLEGLSTDTQYF. The DNA of the CDR3 is TGTGCCAGCAGCTTAGAGGGACTGAGCACAGATACGCAGTATTTT.

In the case of this clone: One end of the junction is discordant with germline, which a read error may explain. The gene calls are TRBV28 and TRBJ1-1, with D perhaps matching TRBD1 (5 bases). This CDR3 region has 14 residues. Per germline, CDR1 MDHEN and CDR2 SYDVKM. The CDR3 region is CASSLIKLGAVRDF. CDR3 bases: TGTGCCAGCAGCCTTATCAAACTCGGGGCCGTGCGGGACTTT.

The V and J genes are TRBV27 and TRBJ2-7; D is possibly TRBD2 (5 bases). V lost 5 bases and J 9 bases, leaving 20 bases between the germline ends. The CDR3 is 14 residues long. In germline, CDR1 is MNHEY, CDR2 SMNVEV (reference sequence). The CDR3 sequence is CASSLRPGGPRQYF. The CDR3, as DNA: TGTGCCAGCAGTCTGCGGCCTGGAGGACCCCGGCAGTACTTC.

The CDR3 DNA follows: TGTGCCAGCAGCCCTCTAGCGACCGCGGGGACCGGGGAGCTGTTTTTT. Amino acids: CASSPLATAGTGELFF. The chain employs TRBV11-3 and TRBJ2-2; D might be TRBD2 (6 bases). The CDR3 is 16 amino acids. The germline V gene encodes CDR1 SGHNT and CDR2 YENEEA. The V end was cut by 5 bases, the J end by 5 bases, with 18 bases between. Based on the CDR3 plus reference TRBV11-3 and TRBJ2-2, the full variable domain is EAGVVQSPRYKIIEKKQPVAFWCNPISGHNTLYWYLQNLGQGPELLIRYENEEAVDDSQLPKDRFSAERLKGVDSTLKIQPAELGDSAVYLCASSPLATAGTGELFFGEGSRLTVL.

The rearrangement links TRBV18 to TRBJ1-5; tentative D call: TRBD1 (5 bases). Per germline, CDR1 KGHSH and CDR2 LQKENI. The CDR3 contains 15 residues. Trimming removed 3 bases from V and 1 base from J, with 10 bases in between. In DNA form, the CDR3 reads TGTGCCAGCTCACCTAAGACAGAGAGCAATCAGCCCCAGCATTTT. Translated, it gives CASSPKTESNQPQHF. Filled out from reference TRBV18 and TRBJ1-5, the complete variable domain reads NAGVMQNPRHLVRRRGQEARLRCSPMKGHSHVYWYRQLPEEGLKFMVYLQKENIIDESGMPKERFSAEFPKEGPSILRIQQVVRGDSAAYFCASSPKTESNQPQHFGDGTRLSIL.